This T cell receptor (beta chain) was identified in a study of early T cells in non-severe SARS-CoV-2 infection. The wider study: It was bulk RNA from unsorted whole blood that was sequenced, and the chains were unpaired.

In its sample, this clonotype was seen a few times. From germline, CDR1 is SGHKS and CDR2 YYEKEE (reference sequence). This CDR3 spans 13 amino acids. The V end was cut by 5 bases, the J end by 15 bases, with 18 bases between. Individual cDNA molecules received unique molecular identifiers during library preparation. Each CDR3 protein gets one entry after TCRdb re-called the 5' RACE reads with MiXCR. The repertoire holds about 52,000 distinct CDR3 sequences, with more than 9.5% as singletons. The sequenced sample consisted of whole blood. The chain employs TRBV5-5 and TRBJ1-6; no definite D call. This TCR derives from an adult who was a healthcare worker with PCR-confirmed SARS-CoV-2 infection or an uninfected control (not recorded which). The CDR3 spells CASRSEAMEYLHF. For the CDR3, the DNA is TGTGCCAGCAGGTCTGAGGCCATGGAGTACCTCCACTTT. Full variable domain (outside the CDR3, taken from reference TRBV5-5 and TRBJ1-6): DAGVTQSPTHLIKTRGQQVTLRCSPISGHKSVSWYQQVLGQGPQFIFQYYEKEERGRGNFPDRFSARQFPNYSSELNVNALLLGDSALYLCASRSEAMEYLHFGNGTRLTVT.